Below, 2 T cell receptor beta chains from the same sample are listed, as sequenced in a study of shared clonotypes between healthy human individuals. Some clones are missing from TCRdb's copy, which holds only in-frame ones; the method was immunoSEQ multiplex PCR. The table records a few hundred thousand clones, 75% to 80% of them present only once. Sequenced sample: PBMCs. Receptors originate from a woman in her forties in good health. Some clones in this sample may be carry-over from other donors' samples.

The CDR3 sequence: CASSQDRTIVYGYTF. For the CDR3, the DNA is TGTGCCAGCAGCCAAGATCGGACAATCGTTTATGGCTACACCTTC. The gene calls are TRBV4-2 and TRBJ1-2; TRBD1 is a possible D gene (5 bases). The CDR3 is made up of 15 amino acids. The V gene lost 0 bases and the J gene lost 5 bases, with 13 bases spanning the gap. Per germline, CDR1 LGHNA and CDR2 YNFKEQ.

This chain connects TRBV25-1 to TRBJ1-1; D is undetermined. The CDR3 extends over 12 amino acids. The V gene's germline CDR1 is MGHDK and CDR2 SYGVNS. V lost 3 bases and J lost 11, with 13 bases in between. The CDR3 spells CASSDGVVRAFF. The CDR3 DNA is TGTGCCAGCAGTGATGGGGTTGTTAGGGCTTTCTTT. Combining the CDR3 with reference TRBV25-1 and TRBJ1-1 gives the whole variable domain EADIYQTPRYLVIGTGKKITLECSQTMGHDKMYWYQQDPGMELHLIHYSYGVNSTEKGDLSSESTVSRIRTEHFPLTLESARPSHTSQYLCASSDGVVRAFFGQGTRLTVV.